This T cell receptor (beta chain) was recorded in a study of spatial heterogeneity in lung cancer. Looking at the study overall: Consistent detection of more beta-chain than alpha-chain sequences was observed. Findings and limits, study-wide: Tumor mutation count correlated with how many alpha and beta TCRs expanded intratumorally.

Via MiXCR, TCRdb re-called the 5' RACE reads, giving one row per CDR3 protein. The data contain 100,000 to 110,000 distinct CDR3 sequences, around 4.8% of them singletons. This clonotype was seen more than once but under ten times. Its target is not known. Indicated time point: sample taken at primary tumor resection. A total of around 72 untreated early-stage non-small cell lung cancer patients served as donors. Whole RNA was taken from tumor, nontumor lung or frozen PBMC; it was then sequenced unsorted. The length of the CDR3 is 14 residues. CDR1 is SGHRS and CDR2 is YFSETQ in the germline V gene. V shed 4 bases, J shed 8 bases, and the junction held 8 bases outside the gene matches.

This clonotype was sampled from a male donor with early-stage non-small cell lung cancer. The sequences come from lung tumor tissue, collected at surgery. V and J are TRBV5-1 and TRBJ2-3; 9 bases match TRBD2. Here the CDR3 reads CASSTGLAKGTQYF. The CDR3 region has the DNA TGCGCCAGCAGCACTGGACTAGCGAAGGGTACGCAGTATTTT.